Below, 23 T cell receptor beta chains from the same sample are listed, as sequenced in a study of T cells after yellow fever vaccination. TCRdb reprocessed the 5' RACE reads with MiXCR, giving one entry per CDR3 protein. Among a few hundred thousand distinct CDR3 sequences, roughly 3.5% were seen once, and the ten largest hold 23%. The specimen was PBMCs, collected on the day of the yellow fever booster vaccination. All receptors come from a man aged 18 to 30 who received the YFV17D yellow fever vaccine.

The chain carries TRBV9 and TRBJ1-1; 8 bases agree with TRBD1. From germline, CDR1 is SGDLS and CDR2 YYNGEE. The length of the CDR3 is 15 residues. V lost 4 bases and J lost 2; bases outside the gene matches: 7. CDR3 in amino acids: CASSRGGQANTEAFF. For the CDR3, the DNA is TGTGCCAGCAGCCGGGGGGGACAGGCCAACACTGAAGCTTTCTTT.

The J gene is TRBJ2-3, the V gene TRBV4-3; the match to TRBD2 covers 7 bases. After removal of 3 bases from V and 1 base from J, the junction contained 7 bases not matched to a gene. Germline-derived CDR1 and CDR2 are LGHNA and YSLEER. This CDR3 is built from 16 residues. DNA for the CDR3: TGCGCCAGCAGCCAGGGTCGCAGCGGGGGCACAGATACGCAGTATTTT. It translates to CASSQGRSGGTDTQYF.

V and J are TRBV5-1 and TRBJ2-7; D might be TRBD1 or TRBD2, each matching 5 bases. Germline CDR1 reads SGHRS; CDR2 reads YFSETQ. This CDR3 comprises 13 residues. V was shortened by 3 bases and J by 3 bases, with 10 bases between the two germline ends. CDR3 residues: CASSYGTGYEQYF. The CDR3, as DNA: TGCGCCAGCAGCTATGGGACCGGCTACGAGCAGTACTTC.

The rearrangement joins TRBV28 to TRBJ2-5, with a possible D match to TRBD2 (6 bases). The CDR3 extends over 13 amino acids. Germline V lookup: CDR1 MDHEN, CDR2 SYDVKM. V lost 6 bases and J lost 5, with 13 bases in between. CDR3: CASRPGLMETQYF. The CDR3 nucleotides are TGTGCCAGCAGACCAGGACTAATGGAGACCCAGTACTTC. Combining the CDR3 with reference TRBV28 and TRBJ2-5 gives the whole variable domain DVKVTQSSRYLVKRTGEKVFLECVQDMDHENMFWYRQDPGLGLRLIYFSYDVKMKEKGDIPEGYSVSREKKERFSLILESASTNQTSMYLCASRPGLMETQYFGPGTRLLVL.

CDR3 sequence reads: CASSQDNSGGNQPQHF. CDR3 DNA sequence: TGCGCCAGCAGCCAAGATAACAGTGGTGGCAATCAGCCCCAGCATTTT. The rearrangement joins TRBV4-1 to TRBJ1-5, with D hard to call. In germline, CDR1 is MGHRA, CDR2 YSYEKL. Trimming removed 0 bases at V and 2 bases at J, with 11 bases between. The CDR3 runs 16 residues.

This clonotype was recorded a few times. The gene calls are TRBV7-2 and TRBJ2-7; 9 positions match TRBD2. Losses at the gene ends were 2 bases for V and 2 bases for J; bases not matched to a gene: 7. Per the germline V gene, CDR1 is SGHTA and CDR2 is FQGNSA. The CDR3 sequence is 16 residues long. The CDR3 nucleotides read TGTGCCAGCAGCTTAAACGGAGCGGGGGGCGCCTACGAGCAGTACTTC. This encodes CASSLNGAGGAYEQYF.

Many counts were recorded for this clonotype. The chain couples TRBV7-9 to TRBJ2-7; TRBD1 or TRBD2 may be the D gene (5 bases each). The CDR3 covers 16 residues. V was shortened by 0 bases and J by 1 base, with 13 bases between the two germline ends. The germline gives CDR1 SEHNR, CDR2 FQNEAQ (reference sequence). Here the CDR3 reads CASSLALGEWSYEQYV. The CDR3 coding sequence is TGTGCCAGCAGCTTAGCGTTGGGGGAGTGGTCCTACGAGCAGTACGTC.

This clonotype was counted between two and nine times. The V and J genes are TRBV18 and TRBJ1-1, with D uncertain. The CDR3 is made up of 16 amino acids. Trimming stripped 0 bases from V and 3 bases from J, with 14 bases between. Germline V CDR1 and CDR2: KGHSH, LQKENI. For the CDR3, the DNA is TGTGCCAGCTCACCACCGGATTCACAAGCGGACACTGAAGCTTTCTTT. Translation gives CASSPPDSQADTEAFF.

The J gene is TRBJ1-1, the V gene TRBV27; D is ambiguous. The V gene lost 5 bases and the J gene lost 5 bases, with 9 bases spanning the gap. Germline V gene sequence: CDR1 MNHEY, CDR2 SMNVEV (reference sequence). This CDR3 is 12 amino acids long. CDR3 sequence (DNA): TGTGCCAGCAGTAGATTTGGGACTGAAGCTTTCTTT. This gives the protein CASSRFGTEAFF.

In this sample, this clonotype turned up many times. The gene calls are TRBV20-1 and TRBJ2-3; 13 bases fit TRBD2. J gave up 7 bases and V 5 bases, and 15 bases lay outside the gene matches. The CDR3 contains 17 residues. Germline V gives CDR1 DFQATT, CDR2 SNEGSKA (reference sequence). The CDR3 coding sequence is TGCAGTGCTGGGGAGGGGCTGACTAGCGGGGGGACGAATACGCAGTATTTT. Translation: CSAGEGLTSGGTNTQYF.

This clonotype was observed a few times. This chain links TRBV7-2 with TRBJ1-1; D is uncertain. The CDR3 sequence is 13 residues long. Looked up from germline, CDR1 is SGHTA and CDR2 is FQGNSA. Trimming took off 0 bases at V and 3 bases at J, with 5 bases between the two ends. The CDR3 region is CASSLAYYTEAFF. Here the CDR3 DNA reads TGTGCCAGCAGCTTAGCCTATTACACTGAAGCTTTCTTT.

This clonotype was observed at least ten times. The chain links TRBV11-2 to TRBJ1-1; D might be TRBD1 (6 bases). V dropped 5 bases and J dropped 1 base, with 29 bases sitting between them. The CDR3 has 20 residues. Germline V lookup: CDR1 SGHAT, CDR2 FQNNGV. DNA of the CDR3: TGTGCCAGCAGCCCCAATTACATCGGGTCGACAGGTTATTCGAACACTGAAGCTTTCTTT. Its protein is CASSPNYIGSTGYSNTEAFF.

V gene TRBV20-1 combines with J gene TRBJ2-1, with TRBD2 matching 7 bases. V dropped 6 bases and J dropped 3; count of bases not matched to a gene: 8. CDR1 and CDR2 from the germline V gene are DFQATT and SNEGSKA (reference sequence). The CDR3 contains 14 residues. CDR3 sequence (DNA): TGCAGTGCGAGCATGGGGGGGGGCTACAATGAGCAGTTCTTC. This sequence encodes CSASMGGGYNEQFF.

This clonotype was counted a few times. This chain links TRBV20-1 with TRBJ1-1; maybe TRBD1 (6 bases). The V end was cut by 2 bases, the J end by 2 bases, with 9 bases between. The CDR3 is made up of 13 amino acids. Per germline, CDR1 DFQATT and CDR2 SNEGSKA (reference sequence). CDR3 bases: TGCAGTGCTAGAAAGGACAGAAACACTGAAGCTTTCTTT. This gives the protein CSARKDRNTEAFF.

The rearrangement uses TRBV19 and TRBJ2-1, with D possibly matching TRBD1 (6 bases). The ends were cut back, 1 base at V and 9 bases at J, with 13 bases in the middle. Germline CDR1 LNHDA, CDR2 SQIVND (reference sequence). The CDR3 is made up of 14 amino acids. CDR3 protein: CASSIGGGQGEQFF. CDR3 nucleotide sequence: TGTGCCAGTAGTATAGGTGGGGGCCAGGGTGAGCAGTTCTTC.

This clonotype was seen many times. The chain combines TRBV7-2 with TRBJ2-3, with D possibly matching TRBD1 (7 bases). CDR1 is SGHTA, CDR2 FQGNSA, per germline. The CDR3 loop spans 15 amino acids. V was shortened by 2 bases and J by 3 bases, with 12 bases between the two germline ends. The CDR3 spells CASSLQTGRTDTQYF. The CDR3 DNA reads TGTGCCAGCAGCTTACAGACAGGGAGGACAGATACGCAGTATTTT.

This clonotype showed up many times. The chain has TRBV21-1 and TRBJ1-2; the table assigns TRBD1, which was not confirmed against the DNA. TRBV21-1 is deemed a pseudogene. The CDR3 spans 14 residues. The CDR3 sequence is CASSTHRDRGGYTF. The DNA for the CDR3 is TGTGCCAGCAGCACTCACCGGGACAGGGGTGGCTACACCTTC.

The chain carries TRBV10-3 and TRBJ2-5; TRBD2 agrees at 14 bases. The junction had 6 bases not matched to a gene; V was cut back by 5 bases and J by 4 bases. The CDR3 totals 16 residues. CDR1 ENHRY and CDR2 SYGVKD come from the germline V gene. The CDR3 region is CAISRTSGGPGETQYF. The CDR3 coding sequence is TGTGCCATCAGTCGGACTAGCGGGGGGCCGGGAGAGACCCAGTACTTC.

This clonotype was counted ten times or more. The genes are TRBV7-9 and TRBJ2-7, with D possibly TRBD2 on 5 matching bases. The CDR3 runs 12 residues. Germline loops: CDR1 SEHNR, CDR2 FQNEAQ (reference sequence). Trimming pared 5 bases from V and 5 bases from J, leaving 10 bases between. Here the CDR3 reads CASSGESNEQYV. CDR3 DNA sequence: TGTGCCAGCAGCGGGGAGAGTAACGAGCAGTACGTC.

V is TRBV5-1 and J is TRBJ1-1, with a tentative D call TRBD1 (6 bases). CDR1 SGHRS and CDR2 YFSETQ come from the germline V gene. This CDR3 spans 16 amino acids. V lost 0 bases and J lost 0, with 12 bases in between. CDR3 nucleotide sequence: TGCGCCAGCAGCTTGGTGGGGGGGCGAATGAACACTGAAGCTTTCTTT. Protein sequence: CASSLVGGRMNTEAFF.

V and J are TRBV21-1 and TRBJ2-2; the table names TRBD1, a call not compared with the DNA. TRBV21-1 is recorded as a pseudogene. The CDR3 has 17 amino acids. Here the CDR3 reads CASSKIRGGTNTGELFF. The CDR3 bases are TGTGCCAGCAGCAAGATCAGGGGTGGGACGAACACCGGGGAGCTGTTTTTT.

The CDR3 reads CASSLNRVVGGYTF. The CDR3 region has the DNA TGTGCCAGCAGCCTCAACAGGGTAGTGGGGGGCTACACCTTC. The chain combines TRBV5-6 with TRBJ1-2, with D perhaps TRBD1 (6 bases). The CDR3 totals 14 residues. Germline assignment: CDR1 SGHDT and CDR2 YYEEEE. Trimming shortened V by 4 bases and J by 8 bases, and 18 bases separated the two germline ends.

In its sample, this clonotype was seen many times. The chain links TRBV6-6 to TRBJ1-2; TRBD1 is a possible D gene (5 bases). CDR3 size: 17 residues. The V end was cut by 1 base, the J end by 5 bases, with 20 bases between. Germline CDR1 MNHNY, CDR2 SVGAGI (reference sequence). The CDR3 spells CASSYFREMLGLYGYTF. The CDR3 DNA is TGTGCCAGCAGTTACTTCAGGGAAATGCTGGGTCTGTATGGCTACACCTTC.